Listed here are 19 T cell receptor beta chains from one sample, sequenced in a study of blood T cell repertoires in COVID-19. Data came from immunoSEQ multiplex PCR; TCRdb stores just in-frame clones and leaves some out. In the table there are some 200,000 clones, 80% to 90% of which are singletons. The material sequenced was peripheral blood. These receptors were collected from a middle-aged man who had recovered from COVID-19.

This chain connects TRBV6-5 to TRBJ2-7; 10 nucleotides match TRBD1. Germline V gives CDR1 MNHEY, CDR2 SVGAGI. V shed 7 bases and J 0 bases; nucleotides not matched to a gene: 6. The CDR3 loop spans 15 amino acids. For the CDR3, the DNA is TGTGCCAGCAATCCCCGGGACAGGGGCTCCTACGAGCAGTACTTC. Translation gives CASNPRDRGSYEQYF.

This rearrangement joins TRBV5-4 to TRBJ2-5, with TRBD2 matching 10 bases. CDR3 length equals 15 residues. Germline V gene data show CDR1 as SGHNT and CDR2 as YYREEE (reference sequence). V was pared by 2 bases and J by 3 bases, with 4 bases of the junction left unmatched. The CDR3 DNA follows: TGTGCCAGCAGCTTAAGACTAGCGGGTAAAGAGACCCAGTACTTC. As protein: CASSLRLAGKETQYF.

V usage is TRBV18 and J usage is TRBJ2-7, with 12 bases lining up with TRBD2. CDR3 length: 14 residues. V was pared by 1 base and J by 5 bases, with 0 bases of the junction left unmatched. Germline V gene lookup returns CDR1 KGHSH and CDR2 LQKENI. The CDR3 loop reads CASSPRTSGNEQYF. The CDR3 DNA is TGTGCCAGCTCACCACGGACTAGCGGGAACGAGCAGTACTTC.

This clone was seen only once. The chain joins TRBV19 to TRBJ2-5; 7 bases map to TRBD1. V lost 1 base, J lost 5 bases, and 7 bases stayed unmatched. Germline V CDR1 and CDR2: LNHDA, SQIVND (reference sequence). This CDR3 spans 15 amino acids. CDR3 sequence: CASSIVHRGAETQYF. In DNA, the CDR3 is TGTGCCAGTAGTATAGTTCACAGGGGCGCGGAGACCCAGTACTTC.

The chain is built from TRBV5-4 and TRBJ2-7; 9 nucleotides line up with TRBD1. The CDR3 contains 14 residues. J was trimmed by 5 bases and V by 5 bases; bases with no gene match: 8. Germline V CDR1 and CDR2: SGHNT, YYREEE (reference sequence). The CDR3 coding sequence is TGTGCCAGCAGAAAGCTAACAGGGGGCGACGAGCAGTACTTC. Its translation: CASRKLTGGDEQYF. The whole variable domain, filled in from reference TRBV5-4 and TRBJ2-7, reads ETGVTQSPTHLIKTRGQQVTLRCSSQSGHNTVSWYQQALGQGPQFIFQYYREEENGRGNFPPRFSGLQFPNYSSELNVNALELDDSALYLCASRKLTGGDEQYFGPGTRLTVT.

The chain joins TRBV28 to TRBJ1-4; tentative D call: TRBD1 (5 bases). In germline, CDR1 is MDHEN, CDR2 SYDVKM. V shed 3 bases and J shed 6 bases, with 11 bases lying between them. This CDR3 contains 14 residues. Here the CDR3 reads CASSLGQTYEKLFF. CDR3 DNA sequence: TGTGCCAGCAGTTTGGGGCAGACCTATGAAAAACTGTTTTTT.

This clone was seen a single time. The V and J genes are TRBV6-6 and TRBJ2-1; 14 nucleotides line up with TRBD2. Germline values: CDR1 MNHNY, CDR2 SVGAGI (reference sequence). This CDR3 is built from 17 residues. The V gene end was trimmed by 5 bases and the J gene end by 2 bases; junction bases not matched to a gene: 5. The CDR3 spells CASSRGTSGSPYNEQFF. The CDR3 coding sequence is TGTGCCAGCAGTCGGGGGACTAGCGGGAGCCCCTACAATGAGCAGTTCTTC.

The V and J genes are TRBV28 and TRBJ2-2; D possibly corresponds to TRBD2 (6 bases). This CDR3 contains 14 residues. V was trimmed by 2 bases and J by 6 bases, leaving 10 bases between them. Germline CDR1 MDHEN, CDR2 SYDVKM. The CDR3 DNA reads TGTGCCAGCAGTTTAGCGGGAACGGCCGGGGAGCTGTTTTTT. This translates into CASSLAGTAGELFF.

CDR3 in amino acids: CASSLTPGRTIYF. CDR3 DNA: TGTGCCAGCAGCTTAACTCCTGGTCGGACCATATATTTT. The chain links TRBV7-2 to TRBJ1-3; D is undetermined. V was shortened by 2 bases and J by 10 bases, with 12 bases between the two germline ends. The CDR3 is 13 residues long. The germline V gene has CDR1 SGHTA and CDR2 FQGNSA.

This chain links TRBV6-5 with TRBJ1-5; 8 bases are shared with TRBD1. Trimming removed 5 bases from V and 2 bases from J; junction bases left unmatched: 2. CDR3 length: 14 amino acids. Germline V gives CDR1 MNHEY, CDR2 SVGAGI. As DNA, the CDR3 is TGTGCCAGCAGTCCGGACAGGGGCAATCAGCCCCAGCATTTT. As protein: CASSPDRGNQPQHF.

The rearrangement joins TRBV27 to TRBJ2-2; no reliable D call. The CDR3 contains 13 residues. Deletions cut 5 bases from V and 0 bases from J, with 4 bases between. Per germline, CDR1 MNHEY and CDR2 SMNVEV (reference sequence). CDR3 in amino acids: CASSRTNTGELFF. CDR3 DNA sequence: TGTGCCAGCAGTCGTACGAACACCGGGGAGCTGTTTTTT.

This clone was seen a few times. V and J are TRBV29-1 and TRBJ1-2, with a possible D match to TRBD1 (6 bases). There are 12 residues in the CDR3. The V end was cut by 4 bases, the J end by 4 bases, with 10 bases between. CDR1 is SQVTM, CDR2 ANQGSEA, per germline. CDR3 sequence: CSVAGGPYGYTF. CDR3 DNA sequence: TGCAGCGTTGCTGGGGGCCCCTATGGCTACACCTTC.

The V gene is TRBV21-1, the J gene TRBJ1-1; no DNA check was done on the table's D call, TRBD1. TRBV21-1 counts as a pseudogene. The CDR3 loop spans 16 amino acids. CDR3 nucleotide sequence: TGTGCCAGCAGCAAATCCCGACAGGGTAGGGGATCAAGAGCTTTCTTT. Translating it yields CASSKSRQGRGSRAFF.

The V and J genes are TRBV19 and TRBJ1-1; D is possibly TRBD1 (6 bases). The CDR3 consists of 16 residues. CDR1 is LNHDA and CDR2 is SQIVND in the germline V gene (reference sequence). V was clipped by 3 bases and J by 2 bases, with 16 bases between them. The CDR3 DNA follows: TGTGCCAGTAGTATTGGGGGGGGCTTCGGAAACACTGAAGCTTTCTTT. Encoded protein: CASSIGGGFGNTEAFF.

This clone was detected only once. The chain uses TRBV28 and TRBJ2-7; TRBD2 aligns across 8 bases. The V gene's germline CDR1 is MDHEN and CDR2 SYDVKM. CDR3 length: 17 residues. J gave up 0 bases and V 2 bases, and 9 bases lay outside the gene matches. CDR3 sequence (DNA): TGTGCCAGCAGTTTAATGTCGGCGGGAGGCAACTCCTACGAGCAGTACTTC. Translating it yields CASSLMSAGGNSYEQYF.

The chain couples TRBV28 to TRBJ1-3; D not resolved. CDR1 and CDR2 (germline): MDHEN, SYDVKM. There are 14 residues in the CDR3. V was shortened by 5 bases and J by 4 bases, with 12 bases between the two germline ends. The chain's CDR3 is CASSPTLRGNTIYF. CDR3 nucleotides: TGTGCCAGCAGTCCAACCCTCAGAGGAAACACCATATATTTT.

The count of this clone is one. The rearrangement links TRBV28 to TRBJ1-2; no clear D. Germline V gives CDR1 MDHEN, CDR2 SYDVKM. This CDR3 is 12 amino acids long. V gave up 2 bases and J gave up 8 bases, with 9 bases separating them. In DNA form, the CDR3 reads TGTGCCAGCAGTTTAGAGAGGCAAGGCTACACCTTC. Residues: CASSLERQGYTF.

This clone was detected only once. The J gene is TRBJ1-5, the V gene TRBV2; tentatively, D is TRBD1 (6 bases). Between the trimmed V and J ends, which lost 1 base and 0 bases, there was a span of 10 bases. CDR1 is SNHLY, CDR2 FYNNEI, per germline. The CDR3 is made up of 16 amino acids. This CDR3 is CASSEGTVRSNQPQHF. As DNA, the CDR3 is TGTGCCAGCAGTGAAGGGACAGTACGTAGCAATCAGCCCCAGCATTTT.

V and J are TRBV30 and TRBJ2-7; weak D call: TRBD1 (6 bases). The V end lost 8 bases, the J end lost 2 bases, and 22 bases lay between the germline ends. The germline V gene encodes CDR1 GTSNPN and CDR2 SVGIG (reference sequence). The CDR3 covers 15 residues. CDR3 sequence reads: CATKPTGGLPYEQYF. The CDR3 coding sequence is TGTGCCACAAAGCCGACAGGAGGCCTACCCTACGAGCAGTACTTC.